These 30 T cell receptor beta chains were sequenced from one sample in a study of cytomegalovirus exposure and HLA in healthy donors. Produced via immunoSEQ multiplex PCR; TCRdb's table is partial and in-frame only. Of approximately 300,000 clones in the sample, 75% to 90% were seen once. The material sequenced was PBMCs. The receptor source for this set is a woman younger than 30 in good health and CMV-seronegative.

The rearrangement uses TRBV11-2 and TRBJ2-7, with D possibly TRBD2 on 6 matching bases. Germline V CDR1 and CDR2: SGHAT, FQNNGV. The CDR3 covers 15 residues. Trimming left V 5 bases short and J 3 bases short, with 17 bases between. The CDR3 DNA follows: TGTGCCAGCAGCAGATGGGCTAGCGACTACTACGAGCAGTACTTC. This encodes CASSRWASDYYEQYF.

The chain employs TRBV10-3 and TRBJ2-7, with unresolved D. The V and J ends lost 2 bases and 0 bases respectively, with 5 bases between them. Germline CDR1 and CDR2: ENHRY and SYGVKD. The CDR3 totals 13 residues. Here the CDR3 DNA reads TGTGCCATCAGTGAGCAGGCCTCCTACGAGCAGTACTTC. It codes for CAISEQASYEQYF.

To note about this clone: It is unclear where the CDR3 begins or ends on the DNA, so no DNA is shown, and the CDR3 is as TCRdb lists it. The CDR3 here is CASRLYSCDGYTF. This chain links TRBV12-2 with TRBJ1-2. TRBV12-2 is annotated as a pseudogene. 13 amino acids form the CDR3, both terminal residues included.

The genes are TRBV6-1 and TRBJ2-4, with TRBD2 matching over 9 bases. Germline V gene lookup returns CDR1 MNHNS and CDR2 SASEGT. The junction had 5 bases not matched to a gene; V was cut back by 6 bases and J by 8 bases. There are 13 residues in the CDR3. The CDR3 here is CASRNSGSDIQYF. The CDR3 nucleotides read TGTGCCAGCAGAAATAGCGGGAGTGACATTCAGTACTTC.

V gene TRBV5-4 combines with J gene TRBJ2-1; the D gene is possibly TRBD1 (9 bases). The CDR3 spans 18 residues. The V end was cut by 6 bases, the J end by 5 bases, with 27 bases between. Looked up from germline, CDR1 is SGHNT and CDR2 is YYREEE (reference sequence). The CDR3 nucleotides are TGTGCCAGCACCAGGACAGGGGTTCTGGGACTAGTTAACAATGAGCAGTTCTTC. This encodes CASTRTGVLGLVNNEQFF.

V gene TRBV27 combines with J gene TRBJ2-2, with D possibly matching TRBD2 (6 bases). Germline CDR1 is MNHEY and CDR2 is SMNVEV (reference sequence). Trimming removed 4 bases from V and 3 bases from J, with 12 bases in between. The CDR3 runs 15 residues. CDR3 in amino acids: CASSSLGTYTGELFF. The CDR3, as DNA: TGTGCCAGCAGTTCTCTCGGGACTTACACCGGGGAGCTGTTTTTT.

The chain recombines TRBV27 with TRBJ2-7; 9 bases agree with TRBD2. Losses at the gene ends were 5 bases for V and 3 bases for J; bases not matched to a gene: 2. The CDR3 contains 13 residues. The germline CDR1 and CDR2 sequences are MNHEY and SMNVEV (reference sequence). CDR3 coding DNA: TGTGCCAGCAGTCTTAGCGGGGGCTACGAGCAGTACTTC. Protein sequence: CASSLSGGYEQYF.

This sequence joins TRBV6-5 and TRBJ2-7; D is ambiguous. The CDR3 has 14 amino acids. Germline values: CDR1 MNHEY, CDR2 SVGAGI. Trimming pared 3 bases from V and 1 base from J, leaving 10 bases between. The CDR3 loop is CASSYLGQSYEQYF. CDR3 sequence (DNA): TGTGCCAGCAGTTATTTGGGCCAGTCCTACGAGCAGTACTTC.

The gene calls are TRBV4-3 and TRBJ2-7, with 14 bases identical to TRBD2. The J segment lost 1 base and the V segment lost 1 base, leaving 6 bases of the junction unmatched. Per the germline V gene, CDR1 is LGHNA and CDR2 is YSLEER. The CDR3 contains 18 residues. The CDR3 here is CASSQGLAGGPSSYEQYF. The CDR3 DNA reads as TGCGCCAGCAGCCAAGGACTAGCGGGAGGGCCGTCTTCCTACGAGCAGTACTTC.

This chain connects TRBV6-5 to TRBJ2-1, with D unclear. The germline V and J ends were trimmed by 8 bases and 4 bases, with 9 bases remaining between them. This CDR3 is 12 amino acids long. Germline-derived CDR1 and CDR2 are MNHEY and SVGAGI. The CDR3 loop is CASGPGYNEQFF. The DNA of the CDR3 is TGTGCCAGCGGGCCCGGATACAATGAGCAGTTCTTC.

J is TRBJ2-1 and V is TRBV10-3; 7 positions match TRBD2. The V gene's germline CDR1 is ENHRY and CDR2 SYGVKD. With V trimmed by 4 bases and J by 8 bases, 14 bases remained unmatched. This CDR3 comprises 16 residues. The CDR3 reads CAISGEGNRAGYEQFF. Written as DNA, the CDR3 is TGTGCCATCAGTGGGGAGGGCAACAGAGCGGGGTATGAGCAGTTCTTC.

The chain recombines TRBV13 with TRBJ2-3; TRBD1 matches at 9 bases. Germline V gene sequence: CDR1 PRHDT, CDR2 FYEKMQ (reference sequence). V was pared by 5 bases and J by 3 bases, with 3 bases of the junction left unmatched. The CDR3 has 14 residues. The DNA for the CDR3 is TGTGCCAGCAGCCCACAGGGGGCAACAGATACGCAGTATTTT. Protein: CASSPQGATDTQYF.

V is TRBV9 and J is TRBJ2-1, with D perhaps matching TRBD2 (6 bases). Germline lookup yields CDR1 SGDLS and CDR2 YYNGEE. This CDR3 has 14 residues. V gave up 0 bases and J gave up 5 bases, with 9 bases separating them. In nucleotides, the CDR3 is TGTGCCAGCAGCGTAGGACTAGGGGACAATGAGCAGTTCTTC. Protein: CASSVGLGDNEQFF. The whole variable domain, filled in from reference TRBV9 and TRBJ2-1, reads DSGVTQTPKHLITATGQRVTLRCSPRSGDLSVYWYQQSLDQGLQFLIQYYNGEERAKGNILERFSAQQFPDLHSELNLSSLELGDSALYFCASSVGLGDNEQFFGPGTRLTVL.

The rearrangement uses TRBV27 and TRBJ1-5; D unresolved. The CDR3 covers 15 residues. CDR1 and CDR2 from the germline V gene are MNHEY and SMNVEV (reference sequence). V lost 2 bases to trimming and J lost 2 bases, with 10 bases between them. The CDR3 spells CASSLGSVGNQPQHF. The DNA for the CDR3 is TGTGCCAGCAGTTTAGGTAGTGTGGGCAATCAGCCCCAGCATTTT.

The CDR3: CASSLFQGVQNQPQHF. In DNA, the CDR3 is TGTGCCAGCAGTTTATTCCAGGGGGTACAGAATCAGCCCCAGCATTTT. This chain joins TRBV28 and TRBJ1-5; 7 nucleotides agree with TRBD1. CDR3 length: 16 residues. Germline assignment: CDR1 MDHEN and CDR2 SYDVKM. V shed 1 base, J shed 4 bases, and the junction held 7 bases outside the gene matches.

V is TRBV5-4 and J is TRBJ1-3; D is uncertain. CDR1 is SGHNT and CDR2 is YYREEE in the germline V gene (reference sequence). The CDR3 totals 14 residues. Trimming took off 2 bases at V and 4 bases at J, with 10 bases between the two ends. This CDR3 reads CASSLREGGNTIYF. In DNA form, the CDR3 reads TGTGCCAGCAGCTTACGGGAGGGAGGAAACACCATATATTTT.

The rearrangement joins TRBV5-1 to TRBJ2-7; 7 bases match TRBD2. The germline V gene encodes CDR1 SGHRS and CDR2 YFSETQ. Losses at the gene ends were 1 base for V and 7 bases for J; bases not matched to a gene: 11. The CDR3 has 15 amino acids. Here the CDR3 DNA reads TGCGCCAGCAGCTTGCAGTCGCGGGAGTTGGAAGAGCAGTACTTC. Protein product: CASSLQSRELEEQYF.

The rearrangement uses TRBV4-2 and TRBJ2-1; possible D gene TRBD2, 6 bases. Germline CDR1 reads LGHNA; CDR2 reads YNFKEQ. V dropped 1 base and J dropped 6 bases, with 16 bases sitting between them. This CDR3 contains 16 residues. CDR3 DNA: TGTGCCAGCAGCCAAGTAGGCGGGGCCCGGCCCAATGAGCAGTTCTTC. This gives the protein CASSQVGGARPNEQFF.

The chain joins TRBV28 to TRBJ1-5; D is ambiguous. Per germline, CDR1 MDHEN and CDR2 SYDVKM. The CDR3 length is 14 residues. The V end lost 3 bases, the J end lost 0 bases, and 6 bases lay between the germline ends. The chain's CDR3 is CASSFTYSNQPQHF. The CDR3 region has the DNA TGTGCCAGCAGTTTCACATATAGCAATCAGCCCCAGCATTTT.

The rearrangement links TRBV5-1 to TRBJ2-5; TRBD2 agrees at 7 bases. After removal of 0 bases from V and 2 bases from J, the junction contained 7 bases not matched to a gene. Germline-derived CDR1 and CDR2 are SGHRS and YFSETQ. The CDR3 loop spans 16 amino acids. The CDR3 reads CASSLAGGGWQETQYF. The DNA of the CDR3 is TGCGCCAGCAGCTTGGCCGGCGGGGGTTGGCAAGAGACCCAGTACTTC.

This chain joins TRBV27 and TRBJ2-5; maybe TRBD1 (5 bases). CDR1 is MNHEY and CDR2 is SMNVEV in the germline V gene (reference sequence). This CDR3 has 13 amino acids. With 4 bases removed from V and 2 bases from J, the gap between germline ends came to 8 bases. The CDR3 protein is CASSSYRQETQYF. The CDR3 DNA reads TGTGCCAGCAGTTCATACAGGCAAGAGACCCAGTACTTC.

As to this clone: This same CDR3 is encoded by further DNA sequences in the sample. The V and J genes are TRBV27 and TRBJ2-7; perhaps TRBD1 as D (5 bases). The CDR3 totals 11 residues. Germline V gives CDR1 MNHEY, CDR2 SMNVEV (reference sequence). Trimming removed 6 bases at V and 2 bases at J, with 5 bases between. CDR3 protein: CASRGPYEQYF. The CDR3 DNA follows: TGTGCCAGCAGGGGGCCCTACGAGCAGTACTTC.

The CDR3 DNA sequence: TGTGCCAGCAGCGGTCGACTAGCGGGAGCTTGGAATGAGCAGTTCTTC. Its translation is CASSGRLAGAWNEQFF. This chain uses TRBV11-2 with TRBJ2-1, with 12 bases matching TRBD2. CDR1 is SGHAT and CDR2 is FQNNGV in the germline V gene. Losses at the gene ends were 5 bases for V and 7 bases for J; bases not matched to a gene: 9. CDR3 length: 16 residues.

The V call is TRBV6-5, the J call TRBJ2-7, with TRBD2 matching 8 bases. This CDR3 is built from 15 residues. Trimming took 7 bases from V and 0 from J; bases not matched to a gene: 8. Germline CDR1 is MNHEY and CDR2 is SVGAGI. Here the CDR3 DNA reads TGTGCCAGCAAGTCAATAGCGGGGAGCTCCTACGAGCAGTACTTC. Translated: CASKSIAGSSYEQYF.

As regards this clone: Other nucleotide sequences in the sample specify the same CDR3. The J gene is TRBJ1-3, the V gene TRBV27; D ambiguous. The CDR3 length is 14 residues. The V end lost 3 bases, the J end lost 4 bases, and 10 bases lay between the germline ends. Germline lookup yields CDR1 MNHEY and CDR2 SMNVEV (reference sequence). CDR3 DNA: TGTGCCAGCAGTTTCTCGGGGTCCGGAAACACCATATATTTT. This codes for CASSFSGSGNTIYF.

This clone showed up just once. V usage is TRBV4-3 and J usage is TRBJ1-4; 8 bases are shared with TRBD1. Germline lookup yields CDR1 LGHNA and CDR2 YSLEER. V shed 0 bases, J shed 8 bases, and the junction held 5 bases outside the gene matches. The CDR3 consists of 15 residues. DNA for the CDR3: TGCGCCAGCAGCCAAGAAAGGACAGGGATGGAAAAACTGTTTTTT. The encoded protein is CASSQERTGMEKLFF.

The chain carries TRBV27 and TRBJ2-1; 12 bases are shared with TRBD2. Germline assignment: CDR1 MNHEY and CDR2 SMNVEV (reference sequence). After removal of 5 bases from V and 8 bases from J, the junction contained 10 bases not matched to a gene. This CDR3 is 16 amino acids long. The CDR3 spells CASSPQSTSGRDEQFF. Written as DNA, the CDR3 is TGTGCCAGCAGTCCTCAGTCGACTAGCGGGAGAGATGAGCAGTTCTTC.

The gene calls are TRBV6-5 and TRBJ1-1; D gene uncertain. V was trimmed by 8 bases and J by 2 bases, leaving 12 bases between them. The CDR3 totals 13 residues. Germline CDR1 is MNHEY and CDR2 is SVGAGI. DNA for the CDR3: TGTGCCAGCTGCAATCGACATAACACTGAAGCTTTCTTT. Amino acid sequence: CASCNRHNTEAFF.

This clone was found many times. The rearrangement joins TRBV4-1 to TRBJ2-7; 8 bases agree with TRBD2. Germline lookup yields CDR1 MGHRA and CDR2 YSYEKL. Trimming removed 1 base from V and 6 bases from J; junction bases left unmatched: 5. CDR3 length: 14 amino acids. CDR3 region: CASSQGPGRAEQYF. Here the CDR3 DNA reads TGCGCCAGCAGCCAAGGCCCCGGGAGGGCCGAGCAGTACTTC.

CDR3 sequence (DNA): TGTGCCAGCAGTTTAACCCCCAGACTAGCGGGAGGGCGCCTAGCTGGGGCCAACGTCCTGACTTTC. It codes for CASSLTPRLAGGRLAGANVLTF. This chain uses TRBV27 with TRBJ2-6, with 14 bases aligning to TRBD2. V shed 2 bases and J 2 bases; nucleotides not matched to a gene: 14. CDR3 size: 22 residues. Germline CDR1 is MNHEY and CDR2 is SMNVEV (reference sequence).